These 6 T cell receptor beta chains were sequenced from one sample in a study of cytomegalovirus exposure and HLA in healthy donors. A multiplex PCR was run with 60 Vbeta primers and 13 Jbeta primers. The protocol was immunoSEQ multiplex PCR, while the TCRdb copy is restricted to in-frame clones and leaves out a portion. Here the sample spans under 200,000 clones, 65% to 85% being singletons. The sample was PBMCs. All receptors come from a woman aged 50 to 60 in good health and CMV-seropositive.

This clone was seen repeatedly, ten times or more. The chain employs TRBV7-9 and TRBJ2-1, with 8 positions matching TRBD2. The CDR3 loop spans 16 amino acids. Losses at the gene ends were 5 bases for V and 6 bases for J; bases not matched to a gene: 12. Germline V lookup: CDR1 SEHNR, CDR2 FQNEAQ (reference sequence). CDR3 region: CASSLSGVGGLNEQFF. DNA for the CDR3: TGTGCCAGCAGCCTTAGCGGGGTAGGGGGGCTCAATGAGCAGTTCTTC. The full variable domain, completed using reference TRBV7-9 and TRBJ2-1, is DTGVSQNPRHKITKRGQNVTFRCDPISEHNRLYWYRQTLGQGPEFLTYFQNEAQLEKSRLLSDRFSAERPKGSFSTLEIQRTEQGDSAMYLCASSLSGVGGLNEQFFGPGTRLTVL.

The rearrangement links TRBV11-2 to TRBJ1-1; TRBD1 aligns across 8 bases. The CDR3 consists of 13 residues. CDR1 and CDR2 (germline): SGHAT, FQNNGV. V trimming: 1 base; J trimming: 7 bases; junction bases outside the gene matches: 2. Written as DNA, the CDR3 is TGTGCCAGCAGCTTAGGACAGGGGAATGAAGCTTTCTTT. Amino acids: CASSLGQGNEAFF.

The table lists this clone with a few counts. The gene calls are TRBV5-1 and TRBJ1-1, with D possibly being TRBD1 (5 bases). This CDR3 spans 12 amino acids. Trimming removed 5 bases at V and 4 bases at J, with 9 bases between. Looked up from germline, CDR1 is SGHRS and CDR2 is YFSETQ. The CDR3 bases are TGCGCCAGCAGAGCAGGGTTCACTGAAGCTTTCTTT. As protein: CASRAGFTEAFF. Variable domain in full (rest from reference TRBV5-1 and TRBJ1-1): KAGVTQTPRYLIKTRGQQVTLSCSPISGHRSVSWYQQTPGQGLQFLFEYFSETQRNKGNFPGRFSGRQFSNSRSEMNVSTLELGDSALYLCASRAGFTEAFFGQGTRLTVV.

The chain uses TRBV6-5 and TRBJ1-1; a weak D match, TRBD1 (6 bases). The CDR3 is 14 amino acids. Germline V gives CDR1 MNHEY, CDR2 SVGAGI. The V and J ends lost 5 bases and 0 bases respectively, with 10 bases between them. The CDR3 nucleotides read TGTGCCAGCAGTAAGCCAGGGGTGAACACTGAAGCTTTCTTT. Residues: CASSKPGVNTEAFF.

V and J are TRBV5-4 and TRBJ1-3; tentatively, D is TRBD1 (5 bases). CDR3 length equals 14 residues. The germline gives CDR1 SGHNT, CDR2 YYREEE (reference sequence). The V end was cut by 1 base, the J end by 4 bases, with 9 bases between. CDR3 residues: CASSLRGSGNTIYF. The CDR3 nucleotides are TGTGCCAGCAGCTTGAGGGGATCGGGAAACACCATATATTTT. The complete variable domain, with remaining parts taken from reference TRBV5-4 and TRBJ1-3, reads ETGVTQSPTHLIKTRGQQVTLRCSSQSGHNTVSWYQQALGQGPQFIFQYYREEENGRGNFPPRFSGLQFPNYSSELNVNALELDDSALYLCASSLRGSGNTIYFGEGSWLTVV.

The rearrangement joins TRBV5-6 to TRBJ1-2; a possible D gene is TRBD1 (5 bases). This CDR3 has 15 amino acids. Germline CDR1 SGHDT, CDR2 YYEEEE. Trimming pared 0 bases from V and 6 bases from J, leaving 15 bases between. CDR3 sequence: CASSLGGREGNGYTF. CDR3 nucleotides: TGTGCCAGCAGCTTGGGTGGCAGGGAAGGTAATGGCTACACCTTC.